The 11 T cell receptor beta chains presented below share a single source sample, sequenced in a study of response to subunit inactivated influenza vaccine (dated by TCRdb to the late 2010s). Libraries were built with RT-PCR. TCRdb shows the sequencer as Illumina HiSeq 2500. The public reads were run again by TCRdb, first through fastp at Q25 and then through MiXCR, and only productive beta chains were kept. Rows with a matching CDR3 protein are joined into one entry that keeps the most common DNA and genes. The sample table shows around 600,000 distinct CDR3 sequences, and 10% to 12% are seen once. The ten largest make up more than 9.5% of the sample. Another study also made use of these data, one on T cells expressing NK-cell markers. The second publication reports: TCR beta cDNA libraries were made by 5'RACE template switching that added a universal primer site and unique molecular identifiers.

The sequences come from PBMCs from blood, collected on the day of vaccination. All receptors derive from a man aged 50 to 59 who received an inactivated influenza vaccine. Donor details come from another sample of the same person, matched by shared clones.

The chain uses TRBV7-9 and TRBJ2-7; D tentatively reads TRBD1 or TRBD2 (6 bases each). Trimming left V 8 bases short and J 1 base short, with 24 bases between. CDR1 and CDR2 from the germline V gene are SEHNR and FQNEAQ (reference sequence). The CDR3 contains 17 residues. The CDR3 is CASDPSPGAWVSYEQYF. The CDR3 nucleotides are TGTGCCAGCGACCCCTCACCGGGGGCTTGGGTATCCTACGAGCAGTACTTC.

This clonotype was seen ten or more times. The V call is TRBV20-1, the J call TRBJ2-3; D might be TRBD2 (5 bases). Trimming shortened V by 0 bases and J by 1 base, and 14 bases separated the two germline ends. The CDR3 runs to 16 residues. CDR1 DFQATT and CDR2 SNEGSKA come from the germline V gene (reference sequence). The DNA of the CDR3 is TGCAGTGCTAGAGATCTAGGCGAGGGAGGCACAGATACGCAGTATTTT. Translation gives CSARDLGEGGTDTQYF.

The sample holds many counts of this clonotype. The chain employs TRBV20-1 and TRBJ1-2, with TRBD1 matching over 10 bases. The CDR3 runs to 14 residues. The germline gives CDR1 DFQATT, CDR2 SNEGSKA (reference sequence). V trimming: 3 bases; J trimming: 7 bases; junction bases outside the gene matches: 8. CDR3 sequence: CSAREGQGFFGYTF. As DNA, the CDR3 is TGCAGTGCTAGGGAGGGACAGGGGTTTTTTGGCTACACCTTC.

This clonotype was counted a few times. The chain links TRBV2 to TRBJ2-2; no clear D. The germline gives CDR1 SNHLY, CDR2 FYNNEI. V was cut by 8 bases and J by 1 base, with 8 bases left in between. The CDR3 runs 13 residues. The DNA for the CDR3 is TGTGCCAGCCGCAACGGGAACACCGGGGAGCTGTTTTTT. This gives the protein CASRNGNTGELFF.

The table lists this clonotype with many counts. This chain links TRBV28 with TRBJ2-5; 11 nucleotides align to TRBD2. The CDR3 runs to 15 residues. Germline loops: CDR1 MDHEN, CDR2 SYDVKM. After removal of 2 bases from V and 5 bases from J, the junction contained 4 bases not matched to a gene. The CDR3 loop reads CASSLLSGGGETQYF. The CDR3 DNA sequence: TGTGCCAGCAGTTTACTTAGCGGGGGGGGGGAGACCCAGTACTTC.

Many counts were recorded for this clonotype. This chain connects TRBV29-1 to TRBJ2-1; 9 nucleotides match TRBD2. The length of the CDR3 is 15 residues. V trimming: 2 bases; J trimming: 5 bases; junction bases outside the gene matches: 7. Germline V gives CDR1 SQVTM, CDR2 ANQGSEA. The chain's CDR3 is CSVEPKRGANNEQFF. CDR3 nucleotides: TGCAGCGTTGAACCCAAGCGGGGGGCAAACAATGAGCAGTTCTTC.

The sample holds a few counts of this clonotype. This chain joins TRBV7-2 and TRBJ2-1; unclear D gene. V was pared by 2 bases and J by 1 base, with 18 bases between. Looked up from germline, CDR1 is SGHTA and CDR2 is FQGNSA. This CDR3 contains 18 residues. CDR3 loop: CASSLTGNNLGSYNEQFF. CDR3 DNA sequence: TGTGCCAGCAGCTTAACGGGTAACAATCTCGGATCCTACAATGAGCAGTTCTTC.

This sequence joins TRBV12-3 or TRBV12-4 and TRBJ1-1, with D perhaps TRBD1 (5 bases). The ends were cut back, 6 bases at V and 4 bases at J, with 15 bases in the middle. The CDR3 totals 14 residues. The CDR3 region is CASRVGAPGTEAFF. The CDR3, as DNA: TGTGCCAGCAGGGTCGGGGCGCCGGGCACTGAAGCTTTCTTT.

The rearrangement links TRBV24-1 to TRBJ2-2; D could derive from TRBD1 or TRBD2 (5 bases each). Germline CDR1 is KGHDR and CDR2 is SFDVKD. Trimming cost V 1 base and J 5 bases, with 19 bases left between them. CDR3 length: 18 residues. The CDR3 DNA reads TGTGCCACCAGTGATTTACGACCTGAAGGGACCATAACCGGGGAGCTGTTTTTT. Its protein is CATSDLRPEGTITGELFF.

In DNA, the CDR3 is TGTGCCAGCTCACCACTTTTTTCCGGGGAAGGGGATACGCAGTATTTT. This translates into CASSPLFSGEGDTQYF. The V gene is TRBV18, the J gene TRBJ2-3, with D maybe TRBD2 (5 bases). Between the trimmed V and J ends, which lost 1 base and 6 bases, there was a span of 17 bases. The CDR3 runs to 16 residues. The germline V gene encodes CDR1 KGHSH and CDR2 LQKENI.

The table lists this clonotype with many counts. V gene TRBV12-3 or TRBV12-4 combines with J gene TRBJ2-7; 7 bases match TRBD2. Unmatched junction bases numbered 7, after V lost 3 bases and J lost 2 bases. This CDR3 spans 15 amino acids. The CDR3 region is CASSLSSSGTYEQYF. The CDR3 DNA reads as TGTGCCAGCAGTTTGTCGTCTAGCGGAACCTACGAGCAGTACTTC.